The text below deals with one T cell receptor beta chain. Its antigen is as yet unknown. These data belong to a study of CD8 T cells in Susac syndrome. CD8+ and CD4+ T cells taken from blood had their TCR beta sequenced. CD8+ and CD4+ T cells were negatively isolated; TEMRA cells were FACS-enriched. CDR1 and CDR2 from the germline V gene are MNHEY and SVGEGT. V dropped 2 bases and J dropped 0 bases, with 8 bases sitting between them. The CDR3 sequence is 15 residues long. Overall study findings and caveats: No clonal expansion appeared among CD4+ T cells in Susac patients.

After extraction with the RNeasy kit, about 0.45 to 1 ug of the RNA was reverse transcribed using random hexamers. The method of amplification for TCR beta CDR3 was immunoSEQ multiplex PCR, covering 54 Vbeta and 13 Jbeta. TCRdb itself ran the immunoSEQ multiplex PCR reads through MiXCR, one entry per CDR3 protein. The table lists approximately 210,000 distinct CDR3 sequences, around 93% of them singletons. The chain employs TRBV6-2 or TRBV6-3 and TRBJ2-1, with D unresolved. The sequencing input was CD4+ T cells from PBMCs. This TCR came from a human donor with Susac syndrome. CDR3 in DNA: TGTGCCAGCAGTTACCTGACTGGCTCCTACAATGAGCAGTTCTTC. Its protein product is CASSYLTGSYNEQFF.